The entry below gives a single TCR beta chain sequence along with its context. The antigen remains unidentified. Using immunoSEQ multiplex PCR, the repertoire was profiled, and TCRdb retains in-frame clones only, with some absent. The sample yields about 100,000 clones, around 91% seen once. Germline CDR1 is MNHEY and CDR2 is SMNVEV (reference sequence). With 1 base removed from V and 10 bases from J, the gap between germline ends came to 5 bases. The CDR3 sequence is 12 residues long. These data come from a study of OX40 agonist ivuxolimab in advanced cancers. Overall study: Each dose-escalation patient presented with hepatocellular carcinoma, melanoma, renal cell or head and neck cancer. Overall study results and limits: Circulating CD4+ and CD8+ T cells showed clonal expansion by week 6 at 0.1 to 3.0 mg/kg.

The origin of this receptor is an adult with an advanced solid tumor such as melanoma, head and neck, liver or kidney cancer. The chain uses TRBV27 and TRBJ1-6, with no clear D. The sequences come from CD4+ or CD8+ T cells sorted from blood, collected in a trial of the OX40 agonist ivuxolimab. The CDR3 region has the DNA TGTGCCAGCAGTTTATTTCAATCACCCCTCCACTTT. Translated, it gives CASSLFQSPLHF.